This TCR beta chain was observed in a study of vaccination effects on CD4 cells after COVID-19. With respect to this clone: The antigen is undetermined.

The CDR3 sequence is 13 residues long. The germline V gene has CDR1 SGHNT and CDR2 YYREEE (reference sequence). V lost 0 bases to trimming and J lost 6 bases, with 6 bases between them. Clones were read by immunoSEQ multiplex PCR, and TCRdb kept only the in-frame ones, dropping some. The profile shows nearly 35,000 clones, roughly four fifths of them singletons. General study points: In people who had recovered, most post-vaccine spike-reactive clones were new vaccine-induced clones.

Once cultured for about 9 days, the cells underwent separation to obtain CD4+ T cells. PCR showed that the person got SARS-CoV-2 infection at some point between March and December 2020. Participants each got two BNT162b2 or mRNA-1273 vaccine doses. This clonotype was sampled from a human donor who had a prior SARS-CoV-2 infection. The chain employs TRBV5-4 and TRBJ2-2; no clear D. The source was CD4+ T cells from PBMCs cultured without peptide, collected after COVID-19 vaccination. The CDR3 DNA sequence: TGTGCCAGCAGCTTGGTAGACGCCGGGGAGCTGTTTTTT. Translating gives CASSLVDAGELFF.